This TCR beta chain was obtained from a study of cytomegalovirus exposure and HLA in healthy donors. As for the study in general: Unique TCR beta sequences numbering 117 million came from 190 million or so T cells in an earlier analysis. The study's findings and limits: In presence/absence analyses, roughly uniform sequencing depth across donors was assumed.

A multiplex PCR was run with 60 Vbeta primers and 13 Jbeta primers. The table came from immunoSEQ multiplex PCR; TCRdb's copy has only in-frame clones and leaves some out. Among some 180,000 clones listed, roughly 77% were seen once. There are 16 residues in the CDR3. With 4 bases clipped from V and 3 bases from J, the junction kept 7 bases outside the gene matches. The germline V gene encodes CDR1 MDHEN and CDR2 SYDVKM. A remark on this clone: Its antigen remains unknown.

The source of this sequence is a woman in her twenties or thirties in good health and CMV-seropositive. This rearrangement joins TRBV28 to TRBJ2-1; 9 nucleotides line up with TRBD2. Sequencing used PBMCs. In nucleotides, the CDR3 is TGTGCCAGCAGTTCAGGGGAACTAGCGGGCTACAATGAGCAGTTCTTC. This codes for CASSSGELAGYNEQFF.